This T cell receptor (beta chain) came from a study of blood T cell repertoires in COVID-19. About the research overall: Italy, Spain and the United States were the sources of the convalescent and acute COVID-19 samples. T cells, B-cell-depleted T cells, or PBMCs provided the cDNA or gDNA that served as material.

Per the germline V gene, CDR1 is SGHTA and CDR2 is FQGNSA. The CDR3 has 14 residues. Trimming shortened V by 5 bases and J by 0 bases, and 10 bases separated the two germline ends. Method: immunoSEQ multiplex PCR; TCRdb's copy keeps in-frame clones and lacks some. Of approximately 260,000 clones detected, roughly 87% appear once; the ten largest clones hold approximately 7.6%. Material: peripheral blood. The rearrangement links TRBV7-2 to TRBJ1-1, with no clear D. The source of this sequence is a man in his 60s who had recovered from COVID-19. The CDR3 DNA reads TGTGCCAGCAGCCCAAATCCCCTGAACACTGAAGCTTTCTTT. It specifies CASSPNPLNTEAFF. Together with reference TRBV7-2 and TRBJ1-1, the CDR3 gives the full variable domain: GAGVSQSPSNKVTEKGKDVELRCDPISGHTALYWYRQSLGQGLEFLIYFQGNSAPDKSGLPSDRFSAERTGGSVSTLTIQRTQQEDSAVYLCASSPNPLNTEAFFGQGTRLTVV.